Listed below are T cell receptor beta chains from one sample, sequenced in a study of lymphopenia after photon versus proton radiotherapy. The data were produced by immunoSEQ multiplex PCR, yet TCRdb's version contains in-frame clones alone and is incomplete. This repertoire shows tens of thousands of clones, about 89% found once; its top ten account for less than 14%. The sample here was peripheral blood, taken from a patient treated with proton-based radiotherapy. The receptors originated from an older man with esophageal cancer. Each CDR3 is given with its conserved first and last residue. Each record gives: D gene, J gene, clone size, V gene, CDR3 protein, CDR3 DNA. A D gene is named only where the DNA matches it firmly. Expanded clones are given a class, and other clones once, few, many or no size at all.

TRBD1 | TRBJ1-1 | once | TRBV7-6 | CASSLLGTGTDTEAFF | TGTGCCAGCAGCCTTTTGGGGACAGGGACAGACACTGAAGCTTTCTTT
TRBD1 | TRBJ1-1 | NA | TRBV10-3 | CAISVGQANTEAFF | TGTGCCATCAGTGTAGGACAGGCGAACACTGAAGCTTTCTTT
NA | TRBJ1-1 | NA | TRBV11-2 | CASSLHPGNTEAFF | TGTGCCAGCAGCTTACATCCCGGGAACACTGAAGCTTTCTTT
NA | TRBJ2-2 | NA | TRBV2 | CASSRAGKNTGELFF | TGTGCCAGCAGTCGGGCGGGAAAGAACACCGGGGAGCTGTTTTTT
NA | TRBJ1-2 | few | TRBV18 | CASSPPFVDYGYTF | TGTGCCAGCTCACCACCCTTTGTAGACTATGGCTACACCTTC
NA | TRBJ1-5 | NA | TRBV30 | CAWSVGGGQPQHF | TGTGCCTGGAGTGTAGGTGGTGGACAGCCCCAGCATTTT
NA | TRBJ1-1 | NA | TRBV15 | CATSYTRGAGAFF | TGTGCCACCAGCTATACCCGGGGGGCAGGAGCTTTCTTT
TRBD2 | TRBJ2-1 | NA | TRBV6-5 | CARKKAGGSRNEQFF | TGTGCCAGGAAAAAAGCGGGAGGGAGTCGAAATGAGCAGTTCTTC
NA | TRBJ1-1 | NA | TRBV18 | CASSRGGGGTEAFF | TGTGCCAGCTCACGAGGTGGAGGGGGCACTGAAGCTTTCTTT
TRBD1 | TRBJ1-2 | NA | TRBV6-1 | CASSGQGGGNYGYTF | TGTGCCAGCAGTGGCCAGGGAGGGGGCAACTATGGCTACACCTTC
NA | TRBJ2-2 | NA | TRBV5-1 | CASSLGGQGELFF | TGCGCCAGCAGCCTGGGGGGACAAGGGGAGCTGTTTTTT
NA | TRBJ1-1 | NA | TRBV10-3 | CAISDSQGNTEAFF | TGTGCCATCAGTGATTCCCAGGGGAACACTGAAGCTTTCTTT